The text below deals with one T cell receptor beta chain. These data come from a study of blood T cell repertoires in COVID-19. V lost 6 bases and J lost 9, with 12 bases in between. This CDR3 comprises 12 residues. Clones were read by immunoSEQ multiplex PCR, and TCRdb kept only the in-frame ones, dropping some. The table has 180,000 or so clones, 70% to 85% seen once. This sequence was found in a woman of 80 years or more with acute or convalescent COVID-19. The rearrangement uses TRBV12-3 or TRBV12-4 and TRBJ2-1, with no clear D. The specimen was peripheral blood. DNA of the CDR3: TGTGCCAGCAGCCTCTCATGGGCTGAGCAGTTCTTC. Translated: CASSLSWAEQFF.